Below are 21 T cell receptor beta chains sequenced from a single sample in a study of blood T cell repertoires in COVID-19. Libraries were prepared by immunoSEQ multiplex PCR; TCRdb keeps only in-frame clonotypes and omits some of them. The table records hundreds of thousands of clones, approximately 83% of them present only once. The sample was PBMCs or T cells enriched from blood (not recorded which). The receptors were sampled from a woman between 50 and 59 years old who had been exposed to COVID-19.

This rearrangement joins TRBV27 to TRBJ2-7; a possible D gene is TRBD1 (5 bases). V was clipped by 6 bases and J by 4 bases, with 22 bases between them. The CDR3 runs 16 residues. Germline V CDR1 and CDR2: MNHEY, SMNVEV (reference sequence). CDR3 in DNA: TGTGCCAGCAGATCAGGATGGGGCCCAGGATTGTACGAGCAGTACTTC. Translated, it gives CASRSGWGPGLYEQYF.

The chain joins TRBV18 to TRBJ2-5; D is possibly TRBD2 (6 bases). The V and J ends lost 5 bases and 2 bases respectively, with 9 bases between them. The germline V gene encodes CDR1 KGHSH and CDR2 LQKENI. The CDR3 totals 13 residues. CDR3 sequence: CASSSLAQETQYF. In DNA form, the CDR3 reads TGTGCCAGCTCATCCCTAGCGCAAGAGACCCAGTACTTC.

The V and J genes are TRBV6-6 and TRBJ2-7; 10 bases align to TRBD1. J lost 2 bases, V lost 7 bases, and 5 bases had no gene match. Germline assignment: CDR1 MNHNY and CDR2 SVGAGI (reference sequence). This CDR3 is 14 amino acids long. CDR3 sequence: CASISGTGAYEQYF. In nucleotides, the CDR3 is TGTGCCAGCATTTCCGGGACAGGGGCCTACGAGCAGTACTTC.

This clone has a single count. The chain carries TRBV2 and TRBJ1-1; D call uncertain. This CDR3 region has 13 residues. Germline-derived CDR1 and CDR2 are SNHLY and FYNNEI. The V end was cut by 4 bases, the J end by 2 bases, with 8 bases between. The DNA of the CDR3 is TGTGCCAGCAGTGGCTCCAGAAACACTGAAGCTTTCTTT. Its protein product is CASSGSRNTEAFF.

The chain joins TRBV29-1 to TRBJ2-7; 10 bases are a match to TRBD2. The CDR3 has 14 residues. Per germline, CDR1 SQVTM and CDR2 ANQGSEA. The trim removed 6 bases at V and 0 bases at J, leaving 5 bases unmatched. CDR3 in DNA: TGCAGCGTCCGCAGCGGGGGGGCCTCCTACGAGCAGTACTTC. Its translation: CSVRSGGASYEQYF.

This sequence joins TRBV28 and TRBJ2-4; 9 bases are a match to TRBD1. Germline CDR1 reads MDHEN; CDR2 reads SYDVKM. CDR3 length: 15 residues. V lost 5 bases, J lost 9 bases, and 11 bases stayed unmatched. CDR3 region: CASSRIGTGNRIQYF. In nucleotides, the CDR3 is TGTGCCAGCAGTCGGATCGGGACAGGGAATCGCATTCAGTACTTC.

The rearrangement uses TRBV5-1 and TRBJ1-2; possibly TRBD1 for D (5 bases). The germline V gene has CDR1 SGHRS and CDR2 YFSETQ. Trimming pared 0 bases from V and 2 bases from J, leaving 11 bases between. The CDR3 has 15 amino acids. The CDR3 spells CASSLVQGQNYGYTF. DNA of the CDR3: TGCGCCAGCAGCTTGGTCCAGGGCCAAAACTATGGCTACACCTTC.

This clone came up a few times. The junction departs from germline at one end; a sequencing error may be responsible. J is TRBJ1-4 and V is TRBV30, with 11 bases lining up with TRBD1. The CDR3 length is 14 residues. Germline CDR1 is GTSNPN and CDR2 is SVGIG (reference sequence). The CDR3 sequence: CARRVRTGGEKLFF. In nucleotides, the CDR3 is TGTGCCCGGAGGGTCCGGACAGGGGGCGAAAAACTGTTTTTT.

The sample holds a few counts of this clone. J is TRBJ1-2 and V is TRBV30; D remains ambiguous. CDR3 size: 15 residues. V dropped 0 bases and J dropped 8 bases, with 19 bases sitting between them. The germline CDR1 and CDR2 sequences are GTSNPN and SVGIG (reference sequence). CDR3 region: CAWSVHGVLVYGYTF. Here the CDR3 DNA reads TGTGCCTGGAGTGTACACGGGGTTTTGGTATACGGCTACACCTTC.

V and J are TRBV5-1 and TRBJ2-7; 12 bases are a match to TRBD2. J gave up 5 bases and V 2 bases, and 8 bases lay outside the gene matches. Per germline, CDR1 SGHRS and CDR2 YFSETQ. The CDR3 has 16 amino acids. CDR3 protein: CASSFTSGGSVDEQYF. CDR3 coding DNA: TGCGCCAGCAGCTTCACTAGCGGGGGGTCGGTCGACGAGCAGTACTTC.

The rearrangement uses TRBV5-1 and TRBJ1-4; tentatively, D is TRBD1 (5 bases). The CDR3 covers 14 residues. V was pared by 4 bases and J by 7 bases, with 14 bases between. CDR1 and CDR2 (germline): SGHRS, YFSETQ. DNA of the CDR3: TGCGCCAGCAGCCTGGGGGACTCTCTTGAAAAACTGTTTTTT. This codes for CASSLGDSLEKLFF.

The chain recombines TRBV13 with TRBJ1-1; TRBD1 agrees at 7 bases. The CDR3 runs to 12 residues. The V segment lost 4 bases and the J segment 7 bases; nucleotides outside the gene matches: 3. Germline V gene lookup returns CDR1 PRHDT and CDR2 FYEKMQ (reference sequence). The CDR3 nucleotides are TGTGCCAGCAGCTCGGGACAGCTTGAAGCTTTCTTT. It specifies CASSSGQLEAFF. Based on the CDR3 plus reference TRBV13 and TRBJ1-1, the full variable domain is AAGVIQSPRHLIKEKRETATLKCYPIPRHDTVYWYQQGPGQDPQFLISFYEKMQSDKGSIPDRFSAQQFSDYHSELNMSSLELGDSALYFCASSSGQLEAFFGQGTRLTVV.

Concerning this clone itself: This sample includes further DNA sequences coding for the same CDR3. V is TRBV18 and J is TRBJ1-3, with D possibly being TRBD1 (6 bases). The CDR3 consists of 16 residues. Germline CDR1 and CDR2: KGHSH and LQKENI. Trimming removed 2 bases at V and 0 bases at J, with 11 bases between. CDR3 DNA: TGTGCCAGCTCACCATCCCAGGGGCTCTCTGGAAACACCATATATTTT. It is translated as CASSPSQGLSGNTIYF.

The chain combines TRBV19 with TRBJ1-4; D remains unclear. This CDR3 has 14 residues. Germline-derived CDR1 and CDR2 are LNHDA and SQIVND (reference sequence). The V gene lost 3 bases and the J gene lost 8 bases, with 13 bases spanning the gap. The CDR3 sequence: CASSIQASVEKLFF. The CDR3 DNA follows: TGTGCCAGTAGTATCCAGGCATCAGTAGAAAAACTGTTTTTT. Filled out from reference TRBV19 and TRBJ1-4, the complete variable domain reads DGGITQSPKYLFRKEGQNVTLSCEQNLNHDAMYWYRQDPGQGLRLIYYSQIVNDFQKGDIAEGYSVSREKKESFPLTVTSAQKNPTAFYLCASSIQASVEKLFFGSGTQLSVL.

This clone turned up a few times. The gene calls are TRBV2 and TRBJ1-1; no firm D call. V was clipped by 4 bases and J by 3 bases, with 12 bases between them. The CDR3 runs 14 residues. Germline V gives CDR1 SNHLY, CDR2 FYNNEI. The CDR3 reads CASSGGLEDTEAFF. In DNA, the CDR3 is TGTGCCAGCAGTGGCGGCCTGGAGGACACTGAAGCTTTCTTT.

This clone showed up many times. The chain links TRBV19 to TRBJ1-6, with 9 bases fitting TRBD1. The CDR3 totals 20 residues. Trimming took 1 base from V and 2 from J; bases not matched to a gene: 12. The germline gives CDR1 LNHDA, CDR2 SQIVND (reference sequence). The CDR3 DNA reads TGTGCCAGTAGTATAGGGTGGGAAGGGACAGGGAGCACCTATAATTCACCCCTCCACTTT. The encoded protein is CASSIGWEGTGSTYNSPLHF. The full variable domain, rest sourced from reference TRBV19 and TRBJ1-6, is DGGITQSPKYLFRKEGQNVTLSCEQNLNHDAMYWYRQDPGQGLRLIYYSQIVNDFQKGDIAEGYSVSREKKESFPLTVTSAQKNPTAFYLCASSIGWEGTGSTYNSPLHFGNGTRLTVT.

The gene calls are TRBV7-6 and TRBJ1-5; D not certain. Germline CDR1 is SGHVS and CDR2 is FNYEAQ. The CDR3 extends over 16 amino acids. Trimming removed 2 bases from V and 3 bases from J, with 14 bases in between. CDR3 DNA sequence: TGTGCCAGCAGCTTAAACCCCCCCCAGAACAATCAGCCCCAGCATTTT. Translation gives CASSLNPPQNNQPQHF.

V usage is TRBV4-1 and J usage is TRBJ1-6, with a possible D match to TRBD1 (5 bases). The length of the CDR3 is 18 residues. V was pared by 6 bases and J by 0 bases, with 18 bases between. In germline, CDR1 is MGHRA, CDR2 YSYEKL. In DNA, the CDR3 is TGCGCCAGCAGAGCAAGTCCCGGGGGGACCTCCTATAATTCACCCCTCCACTTT. Protein sequence: CASRASPGGTSYNSPLHF.

The rearrangement uses TRBV5-1 and TRBJ1-3, with 8 bases lining up with TRBD1. The CDR3 has 16 residues. Trimming cost V 3 bases and J 0 bases; bases outside gene matches: 5. Germline V gene lookup returns CDR1 SGHRS and CDR2 YFSETQ. This chain's CDR3 is CASSSGQVLSGNTIYF. CDR3 sequence (DNA): TGCGCCAGCAGCTCGGGACAGGTCCTCTCTGGAAACACCATATATTTT.

The chain recombines TRBV7-9 with TRBJ2-7; 9 nucleotides agree with TRBD1. The CDR3 length is 13 residues. Per the germline V gene, CDR1 is SEHNR and CDR2 is FQNEAQ (reference sequence). V dropped 9 bases and J dropped 2; count of bases not matched to a gene: 5. CDR3: CASEGTGPYEQYF. The CDR3 DNA sequence: TGTGCCAGTGAGGGGACAGGGCCCTACGAGCAGTACTTC.

The chain couples TRBV6-2 or TRBV6-3 to TRBJ1-2, with no clear D. V lost 6 bases to trimming and J lost 0 bases, with 14 bases between them. The CDR3 loop spans 15 amino acids. Germline values: CDR1 MNHEY, CDR2 SVGEGT. The CDR3 sequence: CASRYEDFANYGYTF. Here the CDR3 DNA reads TGTGCCAGCAGATACGAGGATTTTGCTAACTATGGCTACACCTTC.